This T cell receptor beta chain emerged from a study of T cells in Graves' hyperthyroidism and ophthalmopathy. Regions amplified from RNA transcripts were the TCR beta CDR3 regions. Initially, a first-round RT-PCR of the TCR CDR3 employed the HTBI primer set. TCRdb redid the calling of the multiplex PCR reads with MiXCR, one entry per CDR3 protein. Counted here are approximately 620,000 distinct CDR3 sequences, around 13% occurring once; the ten biggest clones make up 5% to 7%. The diagnoses drew upon clinical symptoms, serum thyroxine and TRAb, thyroid ultrasound and orbital computed tomography. Regarding the study as a whole: Blood also carried most thyroid clonotypes expanded above 0.001.

This clonotype showed up just a few times. What it binds is not known. Trimming left V 6 bases short and J 9 bases short, with 27 bases between. There are 17 residues in the CDR3. Germline values: CDR1 PRHDT, CDR2 FYEKMQ (reference sequence). The chain recombines TRBV13 with TRBJ2-1; D perhaps matches TRBD2 (6 bases). The sequence was obtained from a woman in her 30s with Graves' hyperthyroidism that later progressed to Graves' ophthalmopathy. Sequencing was carried out using blood. Written as DNA, the CDR3 is TGTGCCAGCAGTCGAGACCGGAGGGCCGTGAGCGAAGGTGAGCAGTTCTTC. Protein product: CASSRDRRAVSEGEQFF.